These T cell receptor beta chains were read from a single sample in a study of cytomegalovirus exposure and HLA in healthy donors. Libraries were prepared by immunoSEQ multiplex PCR; TCRdb keeps only in-frame clonotypes and omits some of them. In the table there are about 200,000 clones, approximately 78% of which are singletons. Input material: PBMCs. The receptors shown here come from a middle-aged woman in good health and CMV-seronegative. The CDR3 runs from the conserved cysteine through the conserved F or W. D genes are given only for firm matches.

v_call	d_call	j_call	cdr3_aa
TRBV19	.	TRBJ1-1	CASSIGENTEAFF
TRBV7-3	.	TRBJ2-5	CASSLWPKETQYF
TRBV19	TRBD2	TRBJ2-1	CASRFLAAGAYNEQFF
TRBV13	TRBD1	TRBJ1-2	CASSFTGGRVNYGYTF
TRBV9	TRBD1	TRBJ2-5	CASSGTGMYQETQYF
TRBV6-5	TRBD2	TRBJ2-7	CASSSLSGGPSYEQYF
TRBV4-1	TRBD2	TRBJ2-7	CASSQDHRGRWDEQYF
TRBV6-1	TRBD1	TRBJ2-5	CASTLDRGQETQYF
TRBV5-4	TRBD2	TRBJ2-7	CASSLAASGAYEQYF
TRBV5-1	TRBD1	TRBJ2-2	CASFGQGDTGELFF
TRBV27	.	TRBJ1-2	CASSLGQATYGYTF
TRBV2	.	TRBJ2-3	CACTRVADTQYF
TRBV19	.	TRBJ2-7	CASSSYGGYEQYF
TRBV5-1	.	TRBJ1-1	CASSLDSVEAFF
TRBV2	.	TRBJ2-7	CASRGQQYEQYF
TRBV28	TRBD2	TRBJ2-7	CASSRLMGLAGVKYF
TRBV10-3	TRBD2	TRBJ2-1	CAISSGMNYNEQFF
TRBV19	.	TRBJ2-2	CASSLYDTTGELFF
TRBV4-1	TRBD2	TRBJ2-1	CASARGRADEQFF
TRBV19	.	TRBJ2-1	CASTMGMGRYNEQFF
TRBV28	.	TRBJ1-4	CASSLRQVREKLFF
TRBV7-9	TRBD1	TRBJ2-2	CASSLRTGLTGELFF
TRBV2	.	TRBJ1-2	CASSGDGGYGYTF
TRBV2	TRBD2	TRBJ2-7	CASTLAGPYEQYF
TRBV6-6	TRBD2	TRBJ2-7	CASSLGGSNNHEQYF
TRBV5-1	TRBD2	TRBJ2-2	CASSLEPSGVPNTGELFF
TRBV2	TRBD2	TRBJ2-5	CASSGLAVEETQYF
TRBV5-4	TRBD2	TRBJ2-3	CASSLVLGGADTQYF
TRBV7-8	.	TRBJ2-7	CASSFTDGENEQYF
TRBV15	.	TRBJ2-3	CATSTTGSTDTQYF
TRBV21-1	.	TRBJ2-1	CASRGMIQGVSYNEQFF
TRBV9	TRBD2	TRBJ2-3	CASSVVAGRADTQYF
TRBV28	TRBD1	TRBJ2-6	CASSPRTGSTSGANVLTF
TRBV5-4	TRBD2	TRBJ2-1	CASSLDSGRWSEQFF
TRBV5-8	TRBD2	TRBJ2-2	CASSPSGSWGGELFF